This entry describes one TCR beta chain. Its matching antigen is unknown. The length of the CDR3 is 16 residues. The V end lost 7 bases, the J end lost 5 bases, and 23 bases lay between the germline ends. Germline lookup yields CDR1 SNHLY and CDR2 FYNNEI. The entry originates in a study of blood T cells in healthy people across ages. Whole-study findings and limits: Because donor CMV status was unknown, expanded clonotype changes were possibly confounded. As age increased, TCR beta diversity per million T cells fell in a roughly linear fashion. Higher diversity and more naive CD4+ cells were features of long-lived donors, compared to aged donors.

Peripheral blood from each donor was collected in a volume of ten milliliters. Primers used in a second PCR of roughly 6 to 11 cycles were a sample-barcoded 5' primer and a J-beta primer mix. TCRdb itself ran the 5' RACE reads through MiXCR, one entry per CDR3 protein. The sample contains about a million distinct CDR3 sequences, roughly two fifths of which appear only once. This TCR was sampled from a man between 18 and 35 years old in good health. Source material: blood. J is TRBJ1-1 and V is TRBV2, with no clear D. The DNA of the CDR3 is TGTGCCAGCATTCTAAGGGCTTTCCGGGGAGAAACTGAAGCTTTCTTT. Encoded protein: CASILRAFRGETEAFF. Complete variable domain (other parts from reference TRBV2 and TRBJ1-1): EPEVTQTPSHQVTQMGQEVILRCVPISNHLYFYWYRQILGQKVEFLVSFYNNEISEKSEIFDDQFSVERPDGSNFTLKIRSTKLEDSAMYFCASILRAFRGETEAFFGQGTRLTVV.